Listed below are T cell receptor beta chains from one sample, sequenced in a study of blood T cell repertoires in COVID-19. The assay was immunoSEQ multiplex PCR, and TCRdb's table has in-frame clones only and misses some. The sample holds roughly 110,000 clones, roughly 81% seen once. The sample taken for sequencing was peripheral blood. All receptors come from a human donor in a cohort sampled during active COVID-19. The CDR3 runs from the conserved cysteine through the conserved F or W. D genes are given only for firm matches. Part of the rows lack a size; the others show once, few, many or a class for expanded clones.

TRBJ1-1	TRBV28	.	.	CASSSGGRSSNTEAFF	TGTGCCAGCAGTTCGGGAGGAAGGTCATCAAACACTGAAGCTTTCTTT
TRBJ2-1	TRBV11-3	.	.	CASSFTQGANEQFF	TGTGCCAGCAGCTTCACACAGGGCGCCAATGAGCAGTTCTTC
TRBJ2-3	TRBV7-2	.	once	CASSFPAGTLTDTQYF	TGTGCCAGCAGCTTTCCGGCGGGGACGTTAACAGATACGCAGTATTTT
TRBJ2-2	TRBV18	.	.	CASSYGDGELFF	TGTGCCAGCTCATACGGGGACGGGGAGCTGTTTTTT
TRBJ2-5	TRBV29-1	TRBD1	.	CSVEAPGTGVETQYF	TGCAGCGTTGAAGCCCCCGGGACAGGGGTAGAGACCCAGTACTTC
TRBJ1-1	TRBV5-5	.	.	CASSWGPRTEAFF	TGTGCCAGCAGCTGGGGGCCAAGGACTGAAGCTTTCTTT
TRBJ2-7	TRBV7-2	TRBD2	.	CASSSLAGEAYEQYF	TGTGCCAGCAGCTCCCTAGCGGGAGAAGCGTACGAGCAGTACTTC
TRBJ2-5	TRBV5-8	TRBD2	.	CASSPGTSGRRGQETQYF	TGTGCCAGCAGCCCCGGGACTAGCGGGAGAAGGGGCCAAGAGACCCAGTACTTC
TRBJ2-1	TRBV24-1	TRBD2	once	CATSDSLPSGGFNYNEQFF	TGTGCCACCAGTGATTCGCTTCCTAGCGGGGGATTCAACTACAATGAGCAGTTCTTC
TRBJ2-1	TRBV7-3	TRBD2	.	CASSLMGSGLAGEEQFF	TGTGCCAGCAGCTTAATGGGATCGGGACTAGCGGGAGAAGAGCAGTTCTTC
TRBJ2-7	TRBV7-2	.	.	CASSFSDRFVSYEQYF	TGTGCCAGCAGCTTTTCCGACAGGTTCGTCTCCTACGAGCAGTACTTC
TRBJ1-1	TRBV4-3	.	.	CASSLLQGSAEAFF	TGCGCCAGCAGCCTACTACAGGGAAGCGCTGAAGCTTTCTTT
TRBJ2-1	TRBV7-3	TRBD2	.	CASSPGWGLAHNEQFF	TGTGCCAGCAGCCCAGGATGGGGACTAGCCCACAATGAGCAGTTCTTC
TRBJ1-6	TRBV30	TRBD1	.	CAWSPQGADSSPLHF	TGTGCCTGGAGTCCTCAGGGGGCGGATAGTTCACCCCTCCACTTT
TRBJ2-3	TRBV30	TRBD2	.	CAWSLGRAIDTQYF	TGTGCCTGGTCTCTCGGGAGGGCCATTGATACGCAGTATTTT
TRBJ2-7	TRBV25-1	TRBD1	.	CASSEWGQGNEQYF	TGTGCCAGCAGTGAATGGGGACAGGGGAACGAGCAGTACTTC
TRBJ2-3	TRBV20-1	TRBD2	.	CSASLAGTSTDTQYF	TGCAGTGCTAGTTTAGCGGGGACAAGCACAGATACGCAGTATTTT
TRBJ2-7	TRBV6-6	TRBD2	.	CATGRERGAYEQYF	TGTGCCACCGGCCGGGAGCGGGGGGCGTACGAGCAGTACTTC
TRBJ1-2	TRBV19	.	.	CASSPRGTAIGGYTF	TGTGCCAGTAGTCCCCGGGGGACCGCGATTGGTGGCTACACCTTC
TRBJ2-1	TRBV30	TRBD2	.	CAWSVGLAGSGEQFF	TGTGCCTGGAGTGTTGGCCTAGCGGGGAGTGGTGAGCAGTTCTTC
TRBJ1-6	TRBV28	.	.	CASRFSRGNNSPLHF	TGTGCCAGCAGGTTCTCAAGGGGGAATAATTCACCCCTCCACTTT
TRBJ1-2	TRBV7-2	TRBD1	.	CASRPGQGSPTF	TGTGCCAGCAGGCCAGGACAGGGTTCTCCCACCTTC